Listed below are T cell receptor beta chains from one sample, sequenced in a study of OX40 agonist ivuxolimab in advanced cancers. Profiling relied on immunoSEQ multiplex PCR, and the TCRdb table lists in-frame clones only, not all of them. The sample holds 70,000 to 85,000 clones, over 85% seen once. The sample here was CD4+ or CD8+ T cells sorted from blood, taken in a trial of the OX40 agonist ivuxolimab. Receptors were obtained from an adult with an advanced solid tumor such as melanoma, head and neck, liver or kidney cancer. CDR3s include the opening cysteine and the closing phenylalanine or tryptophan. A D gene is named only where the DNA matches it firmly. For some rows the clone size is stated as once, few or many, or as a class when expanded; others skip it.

TGTGCTAGCAGTCCGGGACCGGCCGGGGGGAATGAGCAGTTCTTC	CASSPGPAGGNEQFF	TRBV7-7	TRBD2	NA	TRBJ2-1
TGTGCCAGCAGCGGGGCCACAGATACGCAGTATTTT	CASSGATDTQYF	TRBV9	NA	NA	TRBJ2-3
TGTGCCAGCAGTTCCTTCACAGGGATTCACAATGAGCAGTTCTTC	CASSSFTGIHNEQFF	TRBV28	NA	NA	TRBJ2-1
TGCGCCAGCAGCCCGGGGTCGAGTTCACCCCTCCACTTT	CASSPGSSSPLHF	TRBV5-1	NA	NA	TRBJ1-6
TGTGCCAGCAGCCCAACACAAGGGGGTCAGCCCCAGCATTTT	CASSPTQGGQPQHF	TRBV7-9	NA	NA	TRBJ1-5
TGCGCCAGCAGCTTGGCGCGGGAGGGCACCGGGGAGCTGTTTTTT	CASSLAREGTGELFF	TRBV5-1	TRBD2	NA	TRBJ2-2
TGTGCCAGCAGCCTAGCGGGAGCCTACGAGCAGTACTTC	CASSLAGAYEQYF	TRBV7-2	TRBD2	NA	TRBJ2-7
TGTGCCAGCAGCTTAGCGTTAGCCCCCCACAATGAGCAGTTCTTC	CASSLALAPHNEQFF	TRBV7-8	NA	once	TRBJ2-1
TGTGCCAGCAGTCCGCTATCCGGGGCCAACGTCCTGACTTTC	CASSPLSGANVLTF	TRBV27	NA	NA	TRBJ2-6
TGTGCCAGCAGCCCAAGACTAGCGGGAAGAGGACGTGACAATGAGCAGTTCTTC	CASSPRLAGRGRDNEQFF	TRBV7-8	TRBD2	NA	TRBJ2-1
TGTGCCAGCAGCAATTTGCAGGGCTTGGTCCTTAACTATGGCTACACCTTC	CASSNLQGLVLNYGYTF	TRBV5-6	NA	NA	TRBJ1-2
TGTGCCAGCAGAGATGGGACAGCAACTAATGAAAAACTGTTTTTT	CASRDGTATNEKLFF	TRBV27	TRBD1	NA	TRBJ1-4
TGTGCCAGCAGCCAAGATCGGACGGGGAACACTGAAGCTTTCTTT	CASSQDRTGNTEAFF	TRBV4-2	NA	NA	TRBJ1-1
TGTGCCAGCAGCAGCCCTAGCCGAGAGACCCAGTACTTC	CASSSPSRETQYF	TRBV7-2	NA	NA	TRBJ2-5
TGTGCCAGCAGCTCCCCCCGGGATGGGACAGTGAGGAACACCATATATTTT	CASSSPRDGTVRNTIYF	TRBV5-6	TRBD1	once	TRBJ1-3
TGTGCCAGCCGCGGACAGGGGATCGACGAGCAGTACTTC	CASRGQGIDEQYF	TRBV13	TRBD1	NA	TRBJ2-7
TGTGCCAGCAGTCCGCACTATGGAAACACTGAAGCTTTCTTT	CASSPHYGNTEAFF	TRBV27	NA	NA	TRBJ1-1
TGTGCCAGCAGTTATTATAGCGGGGTGTGGGGGAATGAGCAGTTCTTC	CASSYYSGVWGNEQFF	TRBV6-5	TRBD2	NA	TRBJ2-1
TGTGCCAGCAGCCCGTGGGCGGGAATGGACACCGGGGAGCTGTTTTTT	CASSPWAGMDTGELFF	TRBV5-8	NA	NA	TRBJ2-2
TGTGCCAGCAGCTCCGACCCAAATGAGCAGTTCTTC	CASSSDPNEQFF	TRBV7-2	NA	NA	TRBJ2-1
TGTGCCAGCAGCTTCTCCGGGACAGGGCCCTCCTACAATGAGCAGTTCTTC	CASSFSGTGPSYNEQFF	TRBV9	TRBD1	once	TRBJ2-1
TGTGCCAGCAGCCCTATACATACCGGCCGTGAGCAGTTCTTC	CASSPIHTGREQFF	TRBV14	NA	NA	TRBJ2-1
TGTGCCAGCAGCCCCCGGCTAGTTGAAGAGACCCAGTACTTC	CASSPRLVEETQYF	TRBV7-2	NA	NA	TRBJ2-5
TGTGCCAGCAGCTTACGACTAGCGGGAAGCAATGAGCAGTTCTTC	CASSLRLAGSNEQFF	TRBV7-3	TRBD2	NA	TRBJ2-1
TGTGCCAGCAGCGCGCGGGAGCGCTCCTACAATGAGCAGTTCTTC	CASSARERSYNEQFF	TRBV11-2	TRBD2	NA	TRBJ2-1
TGTGCCAGCAGCCTAACTTCAGGTTGGAATGAAAAACTGTTTTTT	CASSLTSGWNEKLFF	TRBV5-8	NA	NA	TRBJ1-4
TGTGCCAGCAGCCTAAGGCCAGTCTTGAACACTGAAGCTTTCTTT	CASSLRPVLNTEAFF	TRBV28	NA	once	TRBJ1-1
TGTGCCAGCAGCTTTAACACAGTCTATAATTCACCCCTCCACTTT	CASSFNTVYNSPLHF	TRBV7-2	NA	NA	TRBJ1-6
TGTGCCAGCAGTCAGGGGGGCGGGAGGGGTGAGACCCAGTACTTC	CASSQGGGRGETQYF	TRBV6-5	TRBD2	NA	TRBJ2-5
TGTGCCACCAGCCCCTTGAGCCTCACCCAGCAGTACTTC	CATSPLSLTQQYF	TRBV15	NA	NA	TRBJ2-7
TGTGCCAGCAGTTTTTCGCCAGCGGCCTACAATGAGCAGTTCTTC	CASSFSPAAYNEQFF	TRBV28	NA	NA	TRBJ2-1
TGTGCCACCCGCGATACGCCCATTCGCTACACCTTC	CATRDTPIRYTF	TRBV27	NA	NA	TRBJ1-2
TGTGCCAGCAGCTTACTAGCGGGAAAATACGAGCAGTACTTC	CASSLLAGKYEQYF	TRBV7-8	TRBD2	NA	TRBJ2-7
TGTGCCAGCAGCCATACTAGCGGGGTATACAATGAGCAGTTCTTC	CASSHTSGVYNEQFF	TRBV7-9	TRBD2	once	TRBJ2-1
TGTGCCAGCACCTATCGGGGGGCTATGGGCTACACCTTC	CASTYRGAMGYTF	TRBV6-5	NA	NA	TRBJ1-2
TGCGCCAGTGCCCCGGACAGCTCCTACAATGAGCAGTTCTTC	CASAPDSSYNEQFF	TRBV5-1	NA	NA	TRBJ2-1
TGCAGCGTTGAGTACTTACACCAAAGTTTCACAGATACGCAGTATTTT	CSVEYLHQSFTDTQYF	TRBV29-1	NA	NA	TRBJ2-3
TGTGCCAGCAGTCCAACCGGGACTAGCCTCCCAGATACGCAGTATTTT	CASSPTGTSLPDTQYF	TRBV27	TRBD2	NA	TRBJ2-3
TGTGCCTGGAGCGGGGCCACCGGGGGAGAGACCCAGTACTTC	CAWSGATGGETQYF	TRBV30	NA	NA	TRBJ2-5
TGTGCCAGCAGCGTAACAGGGAATGTCGACGAGCAGTACTTC	CASSVTGNVDEQYF	TRBV9	NA	NA	TRBJ2-7
TGTGCCAGCAGTTGGGGGGGGGACTCCTACAATGAGCAGTTCTTC	CASSWGGDSYNEQFF	TRBV6-5	TRBD2	NA	TRBJ2-1
TGTGCCAGCAGCTTATCGGGACACCAAGAGACCCAGTACTTC	CASSLSGHQETQYF	TRBV7-9	NA	NA	TRBJ2-5
TGTGCCAGTGCCACTCCAACTGAGCAGTTCTTC	CASATPTEQFF	TRBV19	NA	NA	TRBJ2-1
TGTGCCATCATGGCGGTAGATACGCAGTATTTT	CAIMAVDTQYF	TRBV10-3	NA	NA	TRBJ2-3
TGTGCCAGCAGCCCGGGGCCCAACTGGGGGCAGTTCTTC	CASSPGPNWGQFF	TRBV7-2	NA	many	TRBJ2-1
TGTGCCAGCAGCGCCCAGGGGGGACAGGGGTTGACTGAAGCTTTCTTT	CASSAQGGQGLTEAFF	TRBV9	TRBD1	NA	TRBJ1-1
TGTGCCAGCAGCGATGGGAGGGAGCAGTACTTC	CASSDGREQYF	TRBV9	NA	NA	TRBJ2-7
TGCGCCAGCAGCCAAGGAGGGGGACAGGTCCTTACAGATACGCAGTATTTT	CASSQGGGQVLTDTQYF	TRBV4-3	TRBD1	NA	TRBJ2-3
TGTGCCAGCAGCGTAGAGTATGGAGATACGCAGTATTTT	CASSVEYGDTQYF	TRBV9	NA	NA	TRBJ2-3
TGTGCCAGCAAAGCGGGAGAGGACAATGAGCAGTTCTTC	CASKAGEDNEQFF	TRBV7-8	TRBD2	NA	TRBJ2-1
TGCAGCGTTGTTTCTTTCGTGGGTGCTTACGAGCAGTACTTC	CSVVSFVGAYEQYF	TRBV29-1	NA	NA	TRBJ2-7
TGCGCCAGCAGCCCTGATAGCGGGTCCTACAATGAGCAGTTCTTC	CASSPDSGSYNEQFF	TRBV5-1	TRBD2	NA	TRBJ2-1
TGTGCCAGCAGCGTAACCCCGGGGTACGAGCAGTACTTC	CASSVTPGYEQYF	TRBV9	NA	NA	TRBJ2-7
TGTGCCAGCAGCCAAGTAGCGGAAAGCTCCTACAATGAGCAGTTCTTC	CASSQVAESSYNEQFF	TRBV16	NA	NA	TRBJ2-1
TGTGCCAGTAGTCCCATCAGCGGGCCATCCTACGAGCAGTACTTC	CASSPISGPSYEQYF	TRBV19	NA	once	TRBJ2-7
TGTGCCAGCAGCTTGGTGCCTAGCGAAAAAGAGACCCAGTACTTC	CASSLVPSEKETQYF	TRBV5-6	NA	NA	TRBJ2-5
TGTGCCACCGGGACAGGCATTTTGGGCCACGAGCAGTACTTC	CATGTGILGHEQYF	TRBV10-3	TRBD1	NA	TRBJ2-7
TGTGCCAGTAATCCTGGGACTGAAGCTTTCTTT	CASNPGTEAFF	TRBV6-5	NA	NA	TRBJ1-1
TGTGCCAGCAGCTTATCACAGGATCCTTACTATGGCTACACCTTC	CASSLSQDPYYGYTF	TRBV11-2	NA	NA	TRBJ1-2
TGTGCCAGCACGGGTACCCCAATGAGGACTGAAGCTTTCTTT	CASTGTPMRTEAFF	TRBV6-5	NA	NA	TRBJ1-1